Reported below is one T cell receptor (beta chain). The data stem from a study of blood T cell repertoires in COVID-19. In the original processing: Nucleated cell number was recorded as an estimate derived from reference gene primer amplification. Libraries were prepared by immunoSEQ multiplex PCR; TCRdb keeps only in-frame clonotypes and omits some of them. The V and J calls and clone size come from that table; D and trimming were worked out from the DNA. The table shows some 110,000 clones, with around 85% occurring only once. Germline V gene data show CDR1 as SGHKS and CDR2 as YYEKEE (reference sequence). The CDR3 contains 15 residues. The germline V and J ends were trimmed by 0 bases and 2 bases, with 10 bases remaining between them.

The rearrangement joins TRBV5-5 to TRBJ2-3, with TRBD2 as a possible D gene (6 bases). The sequenced sample consisted of peripheral blood. This receptor was identified in a man between 65 and 85 years old who had recovered from COVID-19. The CDR3 DNA is TGTGCCAGCAGCTTGGGAGCGGGTATCACAGATACGCAGTATTTT. It translates to CASSLGAGITDTQYF.